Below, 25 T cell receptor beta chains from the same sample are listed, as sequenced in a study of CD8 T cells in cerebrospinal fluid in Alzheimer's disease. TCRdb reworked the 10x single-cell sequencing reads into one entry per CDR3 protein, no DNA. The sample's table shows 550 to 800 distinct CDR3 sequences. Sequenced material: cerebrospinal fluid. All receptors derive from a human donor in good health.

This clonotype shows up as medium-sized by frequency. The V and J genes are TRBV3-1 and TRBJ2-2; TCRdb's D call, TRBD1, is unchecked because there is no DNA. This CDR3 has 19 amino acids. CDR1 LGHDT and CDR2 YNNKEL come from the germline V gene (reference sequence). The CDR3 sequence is CASSQDTGAGTYGHGELFF.

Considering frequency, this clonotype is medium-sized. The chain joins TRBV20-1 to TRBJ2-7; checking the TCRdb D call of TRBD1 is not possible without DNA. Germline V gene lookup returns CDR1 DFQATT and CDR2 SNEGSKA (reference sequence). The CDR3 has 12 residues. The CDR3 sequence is CSAGRRGYEQYF.

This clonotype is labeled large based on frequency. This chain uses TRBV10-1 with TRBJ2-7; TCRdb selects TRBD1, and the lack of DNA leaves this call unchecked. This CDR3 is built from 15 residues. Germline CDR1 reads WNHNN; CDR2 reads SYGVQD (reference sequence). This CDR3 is CASSDGGGLPYEQYF.

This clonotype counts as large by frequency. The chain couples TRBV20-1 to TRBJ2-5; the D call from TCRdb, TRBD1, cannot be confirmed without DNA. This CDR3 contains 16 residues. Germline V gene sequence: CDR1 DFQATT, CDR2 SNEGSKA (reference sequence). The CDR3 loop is CSARYLAGGYRETQYF.

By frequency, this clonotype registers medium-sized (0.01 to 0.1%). The CDR3 here is CATSRAGNEKLFF. V and J are TRBV15 and TRBJ1-4. CDR3 length: 13 residues. Germline V gene data show CDR1 as LNHNV and CDR2 as YYDKDF (reference sequence).

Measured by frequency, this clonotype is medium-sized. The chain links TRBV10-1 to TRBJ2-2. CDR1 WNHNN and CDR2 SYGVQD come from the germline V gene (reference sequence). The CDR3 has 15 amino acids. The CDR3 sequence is CASSAGDPNTGELFF.

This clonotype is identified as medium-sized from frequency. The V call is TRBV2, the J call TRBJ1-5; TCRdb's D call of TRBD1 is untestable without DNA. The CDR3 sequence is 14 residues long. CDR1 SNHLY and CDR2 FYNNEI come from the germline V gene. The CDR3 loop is CASRGQGRNQPQHF.

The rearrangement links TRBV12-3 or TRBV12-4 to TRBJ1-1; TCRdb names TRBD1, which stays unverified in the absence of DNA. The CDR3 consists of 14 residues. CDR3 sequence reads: CASTLGQGSTEAFF.

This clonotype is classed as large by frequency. CDR3 in amino acids: CASSLSGGYTGELFF. This chain joins TRBV7-3 and TRBJ2-2; TCRdb's D gene call, TRBD2, goes unchecked for lack of DNA. The CDR3 length is 15 residues. Germline V gene data show CDR1 as SGHTA and CDR2 as FQGTGA.

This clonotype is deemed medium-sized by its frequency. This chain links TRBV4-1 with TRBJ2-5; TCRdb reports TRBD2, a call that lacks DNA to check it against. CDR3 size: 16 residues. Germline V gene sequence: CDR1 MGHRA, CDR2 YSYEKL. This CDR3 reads CASSQDLTSGWKTQYF.

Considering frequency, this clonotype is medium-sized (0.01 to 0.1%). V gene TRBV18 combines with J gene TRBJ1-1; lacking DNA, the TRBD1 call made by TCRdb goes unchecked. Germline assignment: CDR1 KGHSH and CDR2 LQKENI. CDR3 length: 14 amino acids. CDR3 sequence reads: CASSRTGQDTEAFF.

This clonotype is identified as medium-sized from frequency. CDR3 sequence reads: CASSISGTVNSPLHF. The J gene is TRBJ1-6, the V gene TRBV27; TCRdb's assignment of TRBD1 cannot be checked, as there is no DNA. Per germline, CDR1 MNHEY and CDR2 SMNVEV (reference sequence). The length of the CDR3 is 15 residues.

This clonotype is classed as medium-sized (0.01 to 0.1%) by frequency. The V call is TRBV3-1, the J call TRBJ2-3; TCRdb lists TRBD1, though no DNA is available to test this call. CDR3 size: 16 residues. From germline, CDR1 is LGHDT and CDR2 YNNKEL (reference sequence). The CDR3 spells CASSQDRGGDINTQYF.

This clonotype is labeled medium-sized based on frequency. The CDR3 reads CASSLEGTGGLEQYF. This rearrangement joins TRBV5-1 to TRBJ2-7; TCRdb's assignment of TRBD1 cannot be checked, as there is no DNA. Germline V CDR1 and CDR2: SGHRS, YFSETQ. The CDR3 consists of 15 residues.

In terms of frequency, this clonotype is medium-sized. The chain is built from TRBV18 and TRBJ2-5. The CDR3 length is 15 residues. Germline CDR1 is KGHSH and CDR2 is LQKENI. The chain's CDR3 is CASSPRSLGAETQYF.

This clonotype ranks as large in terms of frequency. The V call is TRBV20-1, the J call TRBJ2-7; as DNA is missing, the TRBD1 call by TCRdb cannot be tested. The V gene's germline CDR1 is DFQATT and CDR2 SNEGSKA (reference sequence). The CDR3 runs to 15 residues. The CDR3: CSANIGGSYSYEQYF.

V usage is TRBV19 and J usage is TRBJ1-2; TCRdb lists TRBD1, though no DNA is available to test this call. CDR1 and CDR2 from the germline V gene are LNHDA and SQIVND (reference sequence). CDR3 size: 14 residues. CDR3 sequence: CASSSSTGGYGYTF. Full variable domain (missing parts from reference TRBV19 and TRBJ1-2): DGGITQSPKYLFRKEGQNVTLSCEQNLNHDAMYWYRQDPGQGLRLIYYSQIVNDFQKGDIAEGYSVSREKKESFPLTVTSAQKNPTAFYLCASSSSTGGYGYTFGSGTRLTVV.

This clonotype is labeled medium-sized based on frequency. The CDR3 loop reads CASTALMGSGNTIYF. The rearrangement joins TRBV19 to TRBJ1-3; the D gene TCRdb calls, TRBD1, cannot be checked with no DNA. The length of the CDR3 is 15 residues. Germline V gene lookup returns CDR1 LNHDA and CDR2 SQIVND (reference sequence).

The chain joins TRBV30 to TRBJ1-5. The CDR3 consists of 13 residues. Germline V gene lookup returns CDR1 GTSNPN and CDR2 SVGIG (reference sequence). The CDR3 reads CAWRGQDTQPQHF.

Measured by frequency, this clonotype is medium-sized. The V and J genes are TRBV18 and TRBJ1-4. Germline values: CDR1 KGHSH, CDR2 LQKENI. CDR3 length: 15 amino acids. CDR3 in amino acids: CASSPPEGRGEKLFF.

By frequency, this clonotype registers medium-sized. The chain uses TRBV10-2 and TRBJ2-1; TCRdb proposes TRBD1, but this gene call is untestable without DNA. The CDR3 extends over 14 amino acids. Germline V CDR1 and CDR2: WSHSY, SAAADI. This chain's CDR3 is CASSEIGAYNEQFF.

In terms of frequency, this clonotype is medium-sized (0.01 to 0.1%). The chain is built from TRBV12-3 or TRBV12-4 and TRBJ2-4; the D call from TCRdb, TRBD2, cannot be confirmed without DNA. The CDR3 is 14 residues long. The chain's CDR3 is CASSSTSGGNIQYF.

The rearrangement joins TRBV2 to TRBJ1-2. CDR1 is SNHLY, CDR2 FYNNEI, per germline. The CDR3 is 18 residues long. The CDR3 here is CASMGTLQGPQGRDGYTF.

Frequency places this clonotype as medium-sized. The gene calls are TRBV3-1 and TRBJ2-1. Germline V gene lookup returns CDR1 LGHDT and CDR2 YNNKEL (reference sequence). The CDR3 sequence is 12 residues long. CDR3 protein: CASSRWGNEQFF.

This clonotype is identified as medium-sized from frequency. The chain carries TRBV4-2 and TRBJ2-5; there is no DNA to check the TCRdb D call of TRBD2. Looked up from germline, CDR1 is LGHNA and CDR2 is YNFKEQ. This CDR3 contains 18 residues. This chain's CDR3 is CASSQVAASGGVQETQYF.